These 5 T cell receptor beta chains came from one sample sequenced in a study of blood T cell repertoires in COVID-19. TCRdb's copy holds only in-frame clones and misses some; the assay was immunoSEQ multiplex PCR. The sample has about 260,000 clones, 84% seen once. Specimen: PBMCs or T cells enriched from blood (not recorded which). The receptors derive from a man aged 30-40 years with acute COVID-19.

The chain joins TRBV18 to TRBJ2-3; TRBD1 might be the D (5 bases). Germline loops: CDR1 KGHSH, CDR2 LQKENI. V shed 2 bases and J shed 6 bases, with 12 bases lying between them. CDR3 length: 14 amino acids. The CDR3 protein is CASSPVSPGDTQYF. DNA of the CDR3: TGTGCCAGCTCACCAGTCTCGCCAGGGGATACGCAGTATTTT.

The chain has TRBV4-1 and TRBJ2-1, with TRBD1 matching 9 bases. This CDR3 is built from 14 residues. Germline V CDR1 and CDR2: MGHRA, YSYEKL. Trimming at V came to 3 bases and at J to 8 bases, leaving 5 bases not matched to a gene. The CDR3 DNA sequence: TGCGCCAGCAGCCACGGGACAGGGTGGCATGAGCAGTTCTTC. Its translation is CASSHGTGWHEQFF.

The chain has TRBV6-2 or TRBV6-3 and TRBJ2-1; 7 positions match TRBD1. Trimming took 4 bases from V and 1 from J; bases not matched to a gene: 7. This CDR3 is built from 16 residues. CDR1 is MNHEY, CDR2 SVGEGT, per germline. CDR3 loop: CASSSARGLSYNEQFF. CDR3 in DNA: TGTGCCAGCAGTTCCGCCAGGGGGTTATCCTACAATGAGCAGTTCTTC.

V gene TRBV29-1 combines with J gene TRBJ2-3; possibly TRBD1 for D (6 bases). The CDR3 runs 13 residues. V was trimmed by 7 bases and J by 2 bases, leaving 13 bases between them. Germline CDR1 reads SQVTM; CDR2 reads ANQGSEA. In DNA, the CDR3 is TGCAGCGCCCGCAGGGGAGCCACAGATACGCAGTATTTT. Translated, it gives CSARRGATDTQYF.

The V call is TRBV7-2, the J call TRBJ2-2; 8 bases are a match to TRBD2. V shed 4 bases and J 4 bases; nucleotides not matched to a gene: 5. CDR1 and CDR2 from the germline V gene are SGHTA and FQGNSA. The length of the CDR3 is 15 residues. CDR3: CASSSLAGSTGELFF. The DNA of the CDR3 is TGTGCCAGCAGCTCGTTAGCGGGAAGCACCGGGGAGCTGTTTTTT.